This T cell receptor (beta chain) is from a study of cytomegalovirus exposure and HLA in healthy donors. Study-wide context: In a later analysis, the roughly 120 validation repertoires were reported to have used the same platform as the roughly 730 first-cohort repertoires. The study's findings and limits: Reportedly, cytomegalovirus status was diagnosed with high sensitivity and specificity. The tendency of first-cohort TCR clusters to co-occur in the roughly 130 validation repertoires emerged from a later analysis. In vitro data verified three CMV-associated chains as specific for CMV antigens.

On this clone itself: The antigen remains unidentified.

The assay was immunoSEQ multiplex PCR, and TCRdb's table has in-frame clones only and misses some. The table includes around 200,000 clones, around 88% detected once. The sample was PBMCs. The TCR comes from a woman younger than 35 in good health and CMV-seronegative.

In DNA form, the CDR3 reads TGTGCCAGTGTAGCGGGAGGACTCTGGGAGACCCAGTACTTC. Translation gives CASVAGGLWETQYF. The chain carries TRBV6-6 and TRBJ2-5; 10 bases agree with TRBD2. The length of the CDR3 is 14 residues. Germline CDR1 and CDR2: MNHNY and SVGAGI (reference sequence). With V trimmed by 9 bases and J by 5 bases, 9 bases remained unmatched.